The count of the clone carrying this T cell receptor (beta chain) is one. The data were obtained in a study of blood T cell repertoires in COVID-19. Study-level information: Material from acute and convalescent COVID-19 was sourced from the United States, Italy and Spain.

With 2 bases removed from V and 0 bases from J, the gap between germline ends came to 11 bases. CDR3 size: 15 residues. Germline V lookup: CDR1 MNHEY, CDR2 SVGAGI. In the authors' methods: Amplification from reference gene primers served as the basis for estimated nucleated cell counts. Assay used: immunoSEQ multiplex PCR; TCRdb lists only in-frame clones, some missing. The V and J calls and clone size were taken over from that table, and D and trimming were inferred from the DNA. This sample yields roughly 99,000 clones, of which approximately 88% are seen a single time; 6.8% belongs to the top ten.

The receptor's source is a middle-aged man with active or convalescent COVID-19. The sample consisted of peripheral blood. The chain is built from TRBV6-5 and TRBJ2-7; D not resolved. In DNA form, the CDR3 reads TGTGCCAGCAGTTACGATCTTACAGTCTCCTACGAGCAGTACTTC. This sequence encodes CASSYDLTVSYEQYF.